This TCR beta chain originates from a study of CD8+ T cells in alopecia areata. Study-level results: Tofacitinib yielded significantly lower scalp clonality and fewer expanded CD8+ clones among the top 100. Scalp sample sequencing also detects resident alphabeta T cells of normal skin.

The authors extracted RNA and reverse transcribed it into cDNA as the sequencing template. Only in-frame clones appear in the TCRdb table, and some are missing; sequencing was by immunoSEQ multiplex PCR. The data show 140,000 to 150,000 clones, about 59% seen once. Treatment indicated: oral pan-JAK inhibitor, 5-10 mg twice daily. Concerning this clone: As yet, its antigen is unknown.

The sequence derives from a human donor with alopecia areata. The source was CD8+ T cells sorted from blood, collected at week 4, from a patient treated with tofacitinib.

The CDR3 region has the DNA TGCAGCGTTTGGACGCCCTACGAGCAGTACTTC. Its protein product is CSVWTPYEQYF. The rearrangement uses TRBV29-1 and TRBJ2-7; D is ambiguous. CDR3 size: 11 residues. Germline CDR1 SQVTM, CDR2 ANQGSEA. V lost 5 bases to trimming and J lost 2 bases, with 7 bases between them.